The clone carrying this T cell receptor (beta chain) came up many times. The antigen is unknown. These data belong to a study of neurological immune-mediated disorders. Overall study findings and caveats: While HTLV-1-associated myelopathy showed the greatest TCR clonal expansion, multiple sclerosis showed the least, falling below healthy controls. CDR3 amino acid sequences of expanded clones were not shared across subjects, a result suggesting private repertoires in all groups. The study phylogenetically grouped the repertoires of 18 of 34 multiple sclerosis patients into one related-CDR3 cluster, a possible signature.

By 5'RACE with 10-nucleotide random UMIs, the cDNA was made. Using its own MiXCR run on the 5' RACE reads, TCRdb lists one record per CDR3 protein. Among 30,000 to 40,000 distinct CDR3 sequences listed, less than 5% were seen once. The germline V gene has CDR1 SGHRS and CDR2 YFSETQ. The CDR3 consists of 15 residues. V was clipped by 5 bases and J by 6 bases, with 17 bases between them. V is TRBV5-1 and J is TRBJ2-2, with a tentative D call TRBD1 (7 bases). What was sequenced was PBMCs. This TCR was recovered from a man younger than 40 with multiple sclerosis. Here the CDR3 reads CASSPLQGGSGELFF. The CDR3 DNA reads TGCGCCAGCAGTCCACTGCAGGGGGGTTCCGGGGAGCTGTTTTTT.